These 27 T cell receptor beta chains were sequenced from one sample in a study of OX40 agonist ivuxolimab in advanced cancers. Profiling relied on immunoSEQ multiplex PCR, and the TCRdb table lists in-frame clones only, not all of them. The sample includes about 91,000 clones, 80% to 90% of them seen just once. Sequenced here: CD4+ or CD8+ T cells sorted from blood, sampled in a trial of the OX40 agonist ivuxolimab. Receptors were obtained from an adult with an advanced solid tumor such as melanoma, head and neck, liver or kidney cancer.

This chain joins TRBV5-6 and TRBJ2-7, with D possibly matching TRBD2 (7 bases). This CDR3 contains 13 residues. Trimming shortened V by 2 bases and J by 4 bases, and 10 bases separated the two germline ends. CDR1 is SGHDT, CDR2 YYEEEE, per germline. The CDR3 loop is CASSLGGDYEQYF. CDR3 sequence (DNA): TGTGCCAGCAGCTTAGGGGGGGATTACGAGCAGTACTTC.

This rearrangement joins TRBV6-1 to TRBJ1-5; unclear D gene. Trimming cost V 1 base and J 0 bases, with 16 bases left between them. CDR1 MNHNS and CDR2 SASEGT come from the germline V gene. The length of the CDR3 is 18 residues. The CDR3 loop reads CASSEGVGRKLSNQPQHF. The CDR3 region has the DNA TGTGCCAGCAGTGAAGGGGTAGGCAGAAAACTTAGCAATCAGCCCCAGCATTTT.

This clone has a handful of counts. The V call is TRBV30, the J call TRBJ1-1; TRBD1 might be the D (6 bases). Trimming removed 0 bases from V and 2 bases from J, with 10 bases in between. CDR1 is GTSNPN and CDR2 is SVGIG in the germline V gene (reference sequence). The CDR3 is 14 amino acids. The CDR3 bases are TGTGCCTGGAGTGTCAGGACAGTAAACACTGAAGCTTTCTTT. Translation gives CAWSVRTVNTEAFF.

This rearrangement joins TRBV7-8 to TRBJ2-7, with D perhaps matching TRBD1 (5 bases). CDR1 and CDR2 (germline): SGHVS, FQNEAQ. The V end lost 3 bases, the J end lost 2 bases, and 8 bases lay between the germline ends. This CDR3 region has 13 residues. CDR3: CASSFAGTYEQYF. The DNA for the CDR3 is TGTGCCAGCAGCTTCGCAGGGACCTACGAGCAGTACTTC.

CDR3 residues: CASTQSRGAYGYTF. CDR3 DNA: TGTGCCAGCACCCAAAGTCGGGGGGCCTATGGCTACACCTTC. This sequence joins TRBV27 and TRBJ1-2, with TRBD1 as a possible D gene (6 bases). The CDR3 is 14 residues long. The V end lost 7 bases, the J end lost 4 bases, and 16 bases lay between the germline ends. Germline lookup yields CDR1 MNHEY and CDR2 SMNVEV (reference sequence).

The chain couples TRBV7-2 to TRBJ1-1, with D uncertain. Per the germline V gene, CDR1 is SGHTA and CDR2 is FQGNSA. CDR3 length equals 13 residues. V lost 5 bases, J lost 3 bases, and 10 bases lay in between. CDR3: CASSVQQDTEAFF. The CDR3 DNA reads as TGTGCCAGCAGCGTTCAGCAGGACACTGAAGCTTTCTTT. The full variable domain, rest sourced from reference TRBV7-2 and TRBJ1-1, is GAGVSQSPSNKVTEKGKDVELRCDPISGHTALYWYRQSLGQGLEFLIYFQGNSAPDKSGLPSDRFSAERTGGSVSTLTIQRTQQEDSAVYLCASSVQQDTEAFFGQGTRLTVV.

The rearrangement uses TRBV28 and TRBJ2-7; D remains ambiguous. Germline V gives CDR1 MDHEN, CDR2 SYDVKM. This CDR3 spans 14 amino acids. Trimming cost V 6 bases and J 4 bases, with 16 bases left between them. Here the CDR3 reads CASSPPDRVYEQYF. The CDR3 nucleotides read TGTGCCAGCAGCCCTCCAGATAGGGTTTACGAGCAGTACTTC. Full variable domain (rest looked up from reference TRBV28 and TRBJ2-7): DVKVTQSSRYLVKRTGEKVFLECVQDMDHENMFWYRQDPGLGLRLIYFSYDVKMKEKGDIPEGYSVSREKKERFSLILESASTNQTSMYLCASSPPDRVYEQYFGPGTRLTVT.

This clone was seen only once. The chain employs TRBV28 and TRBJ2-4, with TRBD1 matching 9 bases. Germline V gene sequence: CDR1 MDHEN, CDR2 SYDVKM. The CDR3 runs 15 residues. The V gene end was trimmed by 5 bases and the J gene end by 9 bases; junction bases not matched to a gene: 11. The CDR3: CASSQPGQGFSIQYF. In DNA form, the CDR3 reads TGTGCCAGCAGTCAACCGGGACAGGGCTTTAGCATTCAGTACTTC.

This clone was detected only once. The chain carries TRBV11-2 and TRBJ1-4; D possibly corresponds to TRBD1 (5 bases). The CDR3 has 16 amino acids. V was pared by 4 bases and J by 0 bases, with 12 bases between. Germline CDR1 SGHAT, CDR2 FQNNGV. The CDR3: CASSSTRQSTNEKLFF. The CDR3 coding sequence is TGTGCCAGCAGCTCGACCCGACAGTCAACTAATGAAAAACTGTTTTTT.

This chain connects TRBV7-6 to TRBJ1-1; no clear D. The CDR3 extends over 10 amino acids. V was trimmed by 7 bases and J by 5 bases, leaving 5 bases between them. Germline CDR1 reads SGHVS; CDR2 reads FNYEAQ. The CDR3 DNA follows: TGTGCCAGCATAGGGACTGAAGCTTTCTTT. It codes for CASIGTEAFF. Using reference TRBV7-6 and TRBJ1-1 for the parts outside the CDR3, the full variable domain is GAGVSQSPRYKVTKRGQDVALRCDPISGHVSLYWYRQALGQGPEFLTYFNYEAQQDKSGLPNDRFSAERPEGSISTLTIQRTEQRDSAMYRCASIGTEAFFGQGTRLTVV.

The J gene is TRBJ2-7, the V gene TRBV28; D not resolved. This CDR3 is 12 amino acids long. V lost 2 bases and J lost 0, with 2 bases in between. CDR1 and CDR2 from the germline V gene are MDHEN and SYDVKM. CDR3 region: CASSLASYEQYF. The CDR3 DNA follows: TGTGCCAGCAGTTTAGCCTCCTACGAGCAGTACTTC. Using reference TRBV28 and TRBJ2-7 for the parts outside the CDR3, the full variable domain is DVKVTQSSRYLVKRTGEKVFLECVQDMDHENMFWYRQDPGLGLRLIYFSYDVKMKEKGDIPEGYSVSREKKERFSLILESASTNQTSMYLCASSLASYEQYFGPGTRLTVT.

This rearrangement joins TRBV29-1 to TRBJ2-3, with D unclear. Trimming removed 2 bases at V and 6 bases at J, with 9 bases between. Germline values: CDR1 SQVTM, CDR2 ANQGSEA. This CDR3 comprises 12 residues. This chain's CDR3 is CSVEPPGDTQYF. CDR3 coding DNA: TGCAGCGTTGAACCCCCCGGCGATACGCAGTATTTT.

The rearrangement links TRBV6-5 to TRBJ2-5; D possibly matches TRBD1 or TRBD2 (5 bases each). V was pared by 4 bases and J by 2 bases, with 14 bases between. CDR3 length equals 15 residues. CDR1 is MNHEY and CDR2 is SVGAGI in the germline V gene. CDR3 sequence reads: CASSSPGRPQETQYF. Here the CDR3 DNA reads TGTGCCAGCAGTTCCCCGGGACGGCCGCAAGAGACCCAGTACTTC.

CDR3 coding DNA: TGTGCCAGCAGTATTCCGACGGTCCCCCCTGAAGCTTTCTTT. It codes for CASSIPTVPPEAFF. The chain combines TRBV25-1 with TRBJ1-1; D not resolved. This CDR3 comprises 14 residues. The germline gives CDR1 MGHDK, CDR2 SYGVNS. Trimming shortened V by 5 bases and J by 6 bases, and 16 bases separated the two germline ends. Using reference TRBV25-1 and TRBJ1-1 for the parts outside the CDR3, the full variable domain is EADIYQTPRYLVIGTGKKITLECSQTMGHDKMYWYQQDPGMELHLIHYSYGVNSTEKGDLSSESTVSRIRTEHFPLTLESARPSHTSQYLCASSIPTVPPEAFFGQGTRLTVV.

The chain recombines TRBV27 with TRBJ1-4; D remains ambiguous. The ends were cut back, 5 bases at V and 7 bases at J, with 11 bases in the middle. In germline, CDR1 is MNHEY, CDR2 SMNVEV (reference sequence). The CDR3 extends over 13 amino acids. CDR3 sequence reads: CASSSRAFEKLFF. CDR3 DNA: TGTGCCAGCAGTAGCCGGGCTTTTGAAAAACTGTTTTTT.

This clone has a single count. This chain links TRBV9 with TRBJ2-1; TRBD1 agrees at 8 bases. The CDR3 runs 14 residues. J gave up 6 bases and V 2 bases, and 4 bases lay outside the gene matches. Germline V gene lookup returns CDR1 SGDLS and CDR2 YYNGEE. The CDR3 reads CASSVQGARNEQFF. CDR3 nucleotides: TGTGCCAGCAGCGTCCAGGGGGCCCGCAATGAGCAGTTCTTC.

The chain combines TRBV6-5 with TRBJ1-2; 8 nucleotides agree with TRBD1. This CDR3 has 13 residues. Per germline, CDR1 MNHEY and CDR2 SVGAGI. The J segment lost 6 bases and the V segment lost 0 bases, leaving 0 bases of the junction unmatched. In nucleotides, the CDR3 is TGTGCCAGCAGTTACTCGGGACAGGATGGCTACACCTTC. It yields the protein CASSYSGQDGYTF.

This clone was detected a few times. The CDR3: CASSFQGDQPQHF. The CDR3 coding sequence is TGTGCCAGCAGCTTTCAGGGGGATCAGCCCCAGCATTTT. This sequence joins TRBV5-5 and TRBJ1-5, with 7 bases that match TRBD1. After removal of 2 bases from V and 5 bases from J, the junction contained 1 base not matched to a gene. There are 13 residues in the CDR3. CDR1 is SGHKS and CDR2 is YYEKEE in the germline V gene (reference sequence).

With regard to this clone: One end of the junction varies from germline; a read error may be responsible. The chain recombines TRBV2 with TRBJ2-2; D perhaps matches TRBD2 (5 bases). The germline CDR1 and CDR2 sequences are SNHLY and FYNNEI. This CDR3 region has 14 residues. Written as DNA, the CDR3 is TGCGCCAGCGGTCAGTTGTTGGGAACCGGGGAGCTGTTTTTT. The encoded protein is CASGQLLGTGELFF.

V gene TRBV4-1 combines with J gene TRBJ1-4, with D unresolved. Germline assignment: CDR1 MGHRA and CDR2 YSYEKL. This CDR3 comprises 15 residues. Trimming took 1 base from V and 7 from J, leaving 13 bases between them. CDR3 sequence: CASSQVLPGREKLFF. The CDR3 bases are TGCGCCAGCAGCCAAGTTCTACCTGGCCGTGAAAAACTGTTTTTT.

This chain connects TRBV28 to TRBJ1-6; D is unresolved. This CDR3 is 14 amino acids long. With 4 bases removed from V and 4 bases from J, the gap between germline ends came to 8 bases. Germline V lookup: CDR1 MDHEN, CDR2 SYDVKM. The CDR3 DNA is TGTGCCAGCAGTTCCAGGCGGTATAATTCACCCCTCCACTTT. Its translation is CASSSRRYNSPLHF.

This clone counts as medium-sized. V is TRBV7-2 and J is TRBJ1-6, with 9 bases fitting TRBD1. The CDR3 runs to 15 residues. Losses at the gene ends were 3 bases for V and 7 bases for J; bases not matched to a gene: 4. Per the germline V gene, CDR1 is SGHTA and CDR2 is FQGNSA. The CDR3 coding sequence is TGTGCCAGCAGCTTCGGGGGACAGGGAAATTCACCCCTCCACTTT. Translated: CASSFGGQGNSPLHF.

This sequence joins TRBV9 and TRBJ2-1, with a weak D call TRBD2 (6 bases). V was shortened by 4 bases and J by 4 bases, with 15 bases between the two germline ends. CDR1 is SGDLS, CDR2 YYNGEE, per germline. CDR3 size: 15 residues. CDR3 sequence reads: CASSPQVADYNEQFF. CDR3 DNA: TGTGCCAGCAGCCCCCAGGTAGCGGATTACAATGAGCAGTTCTTC.

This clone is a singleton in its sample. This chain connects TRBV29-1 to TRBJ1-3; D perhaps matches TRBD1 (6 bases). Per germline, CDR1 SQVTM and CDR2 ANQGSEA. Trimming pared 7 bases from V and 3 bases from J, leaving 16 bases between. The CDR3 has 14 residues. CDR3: CSARRRDNGNTIYF. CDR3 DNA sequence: TGCAGCGCCCGCCGCCGGGACAATGGAAACACCATATATTTT.

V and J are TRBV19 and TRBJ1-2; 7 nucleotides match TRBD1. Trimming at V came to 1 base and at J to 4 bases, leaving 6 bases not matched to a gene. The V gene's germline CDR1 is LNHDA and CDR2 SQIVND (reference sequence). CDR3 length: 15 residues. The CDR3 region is CASSIGDRGGYGYTF. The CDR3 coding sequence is TGTGCCAGTAGTATAGGGGACAGAGGGGGCTATGGCTACACCTTC.

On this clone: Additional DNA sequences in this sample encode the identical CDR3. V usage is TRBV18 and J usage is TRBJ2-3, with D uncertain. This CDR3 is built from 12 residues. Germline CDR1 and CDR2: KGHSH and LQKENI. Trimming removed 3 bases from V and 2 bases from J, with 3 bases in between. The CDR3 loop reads CASSPSTDTQYF. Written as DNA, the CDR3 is TGTGCCAGCTCACCTTCCACAGATACGCAGTATTTT. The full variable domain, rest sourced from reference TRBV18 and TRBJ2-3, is NAGVMQNPRHLVRRRGQEARLRCSPMKGHSHVYWYRQLPEEGLKFMVYLQKENIIDESGMPKERFSAEFPKEGPSILRIQQVVRGDSAAYFCASSPSTDTQYFGPGTRLTVL.

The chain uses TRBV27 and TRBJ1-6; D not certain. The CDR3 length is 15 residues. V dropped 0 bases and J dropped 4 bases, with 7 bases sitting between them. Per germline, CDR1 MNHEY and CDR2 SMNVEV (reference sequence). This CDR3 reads CASSLSSDYNSPLHF. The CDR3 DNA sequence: TGTGCCAGCAGTTTATCGTCAGATTATAATTCACCCCTCCACTTT.